Below are 9 T cell receptor beta chains sequenced from a single sample in a study of T cells after yellow fever vaccination. TCRdb independently ran MiXCR on the 5' RACE reads; one entry per CDR3 protein. Of some 350,000 distinct CDR3 sequences detected, 4% appear once; the ten largest clones hold 20% to 25%. The sequencing used PBMCs, collected 5 days after the yellow fever booster vaccination. These receptors all stem from a man younger than 30 who received the YFV17D yellow fever vaccine.

This clonotype was picked up a small number of times. The genes are TRBV10-2 and TRBJ2-7, with 8 bases aligning to TRBD1. This CDR3 is built from 15 residues. CDR1 is WSHSY and CDR2 is SAAADI in the germline V gene. J was trimmed by 1 base and V by 6 bases; bases with no gene match: 8. The CDR3 DNA reads as TGCGCCAGCAGACGGTGGACAGGGAAATCCTACGAGCAGTACTTC. The encoded protein is CASRRWTGKSYEQYF.

This clonotype has only a few counts. This chain links TRBV6-4 with TRBJ2-1; no clear D. Germline CDR1 MRHNA, CDR2 SNTAGT. Trimming shortened V by 0 bases and J by 5 bases, and 11 bases separated the two germline ends. CDR3 length equals 15 residues. This CDR3 reads CASSDSGFPNNEQFF. In nucleotides, the CDR3 is TGTGCCAGCAGTGACTCTGGGTTCCCGAACAATGAGCAGTTCTTC.

This clonotype was seen many times. This chain connects TRBV4-3 to TRBJ2-4; 8 positions match TRBD2. V trimming: 1 base; J trimming: 3 bases; junction bases outside the gene matches: 8. Germline loops: CDR1 LGHNA, CDR2 YSLEER. There are 17 residues in the CDR3. The CDR3 sequence: CASSQARGLDYKNIQYF. As DNA, the CDR3 is TGCGCCAGCAGCCAAGCCCGGGGACTAGACTACAAAAACATTCAGTACTTC.

In its sample, this clonotype was seen many times. This chain connects TRBV5-1 to TRBJ2-7; TRBD2 agrees at 9 bases. Germline V gene lookup returns CDR1 SGHRS and CDR2 YFSETQ. The CDR3 spans 16 residues. The V and J ends lost 0 bases and 7 bases, in that order; junction bases with no gene match: 11. The CDR3 nucleotides read TGCGCCAGCAGCTTGGGGCCCGCGGGGGGGCCGAGGGAGCAGTACGTC. It translates to CASSLGPAGGPREQYV.

This chain joins TRBV4-3 and TRBJ2-2; no firm D call. The CDR3 covers 13 residues. V was pared by 0 bases and J by 11 bases, with 10 bases between. Germline lookup yields CDR1 LGHNA and CDR2 YSLEER. CDR3 bases: TGCGCCAGCAGCCAAGAGTTCCAGGTAGAGCTGTTTTTT. Residues: CASSQEFQVELFF.

This clonotype has at least ten counts. The J gene is TRBJ2-3, the V gene TRBV15, with a possible D match to TRBD2 (6 bases). V lost 3 bases, J lost 5 bases, and 12 bases lay in between. CDR3 length: 14 amino acids. The V gene's germline CDR1 is LNHNV and CDR2 YYDKDF (reference sequence). The CDR3 nucleotides read TGTGCCACCAGCAGGCTAGGCGGGAAAGATACGCAGTATTTT. Its translation: CATSRLGGKDTQYF.

This clonotype was seen a handful of times. This chain joins TRBV20-1 and TRBJ2-1; D gene unclear. CDR1 is DFQATT, CDR2 SNEGSKA, per germline (reference sequence). With 5 bases removed from V and 0 bases from J, the gap between germline ends came to 14 bases. CDR3 length: 15 residues. The CDR3 loop reads CSARRWESSYNEQFF. DNA for the CDR3: TGCAGTGCTCGCCGGTGGGAAAGCTCCTACAATGAGCAGTTCTTC.

This clonotype has just a few counts. The chain is built from TRBV24-1 and TRBJ2-3, with 11 bases aligning to TRBD1. Germline loops: CDR1 KGHDR, CDR2 SFDVKD. V shed 1 base, J shed 4 bases, and the junction held 6 bases outside the gene matches. CDR3 length: 17 amino acids. In nucleotides, the CDR3 is TGTGCCACCAGTGATTTAGGGGGACAGGGGGTGCCAGATACGCAGTATTTT. Protein sequence: CATSDLGGQGVPDTQYF.

The CDR3 nucleotides are TGCGCCAGCAGCTTGATCGGCGTAGCGGGGGGGTTCGATGAGCAGTTCTTC. This encodes CASSLIGVAGGFDEQFF. This chain joins TRBV5-1 and TRBJ2-1; 11 bases match TRBD2. This CDR3 has 17 amino acids. Germline trimming cut 1 base from V and 8 bases from J; bases unmatched to any gene: 11. Per the germline V gene, CDR1 is SGHRS and CDR2 is YFSETQ.